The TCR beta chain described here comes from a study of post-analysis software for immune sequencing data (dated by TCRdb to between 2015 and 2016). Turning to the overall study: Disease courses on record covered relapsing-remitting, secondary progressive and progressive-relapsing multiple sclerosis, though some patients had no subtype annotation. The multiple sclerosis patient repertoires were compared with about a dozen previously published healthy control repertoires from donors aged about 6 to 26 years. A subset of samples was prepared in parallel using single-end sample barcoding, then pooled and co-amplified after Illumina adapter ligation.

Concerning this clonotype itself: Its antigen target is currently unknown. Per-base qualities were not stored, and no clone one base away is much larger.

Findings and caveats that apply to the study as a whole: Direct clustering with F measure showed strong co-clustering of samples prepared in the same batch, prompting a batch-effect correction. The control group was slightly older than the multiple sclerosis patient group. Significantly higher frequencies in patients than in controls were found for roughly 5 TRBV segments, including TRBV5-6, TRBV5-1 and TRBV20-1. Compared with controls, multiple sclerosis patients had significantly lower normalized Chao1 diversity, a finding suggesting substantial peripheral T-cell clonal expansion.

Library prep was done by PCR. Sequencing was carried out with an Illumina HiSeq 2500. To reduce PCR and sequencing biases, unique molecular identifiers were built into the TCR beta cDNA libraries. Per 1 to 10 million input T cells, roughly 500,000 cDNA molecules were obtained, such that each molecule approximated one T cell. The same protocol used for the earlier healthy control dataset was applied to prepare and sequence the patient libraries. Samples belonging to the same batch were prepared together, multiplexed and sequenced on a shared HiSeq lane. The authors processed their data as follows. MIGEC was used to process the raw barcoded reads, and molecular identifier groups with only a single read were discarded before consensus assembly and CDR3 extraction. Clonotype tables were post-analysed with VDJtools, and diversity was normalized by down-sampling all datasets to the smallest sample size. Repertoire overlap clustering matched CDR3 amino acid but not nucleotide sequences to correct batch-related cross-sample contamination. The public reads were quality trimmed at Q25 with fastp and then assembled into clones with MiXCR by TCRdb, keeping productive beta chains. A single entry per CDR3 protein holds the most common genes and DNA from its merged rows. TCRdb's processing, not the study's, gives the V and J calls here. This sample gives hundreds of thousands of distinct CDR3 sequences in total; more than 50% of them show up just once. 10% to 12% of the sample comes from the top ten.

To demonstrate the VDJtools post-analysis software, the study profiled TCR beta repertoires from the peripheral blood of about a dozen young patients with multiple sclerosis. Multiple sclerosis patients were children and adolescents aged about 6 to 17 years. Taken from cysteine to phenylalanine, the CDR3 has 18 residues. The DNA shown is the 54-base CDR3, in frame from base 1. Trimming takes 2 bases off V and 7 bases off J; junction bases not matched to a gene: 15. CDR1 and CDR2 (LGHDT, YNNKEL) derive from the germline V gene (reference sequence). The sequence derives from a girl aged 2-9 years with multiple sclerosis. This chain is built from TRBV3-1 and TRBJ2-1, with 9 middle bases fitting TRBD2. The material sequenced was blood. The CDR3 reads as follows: CASSQLISGLAGKNEQFF. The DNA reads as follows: TGTGCCAGCAGCCAACTCATTTCTGGGCTAGCGGGAAAGAATGAGCAGTTCTTC.